One sample yielded the 16 T cell receptor beta chains listed below, sequenced in a study of tumor-infiltrating lymphocytes in localized non-small cell lung cancer. Sequenced by immunoSEQ multiplex PCR; TCRdb stores in-frame clones only, minus some. Of 9,500 to 10,000 clones in the sample, 60% to 80% were seen once. The specimen sequenced was lung tumor tissue. The receptors were gathered from a human donor with non-small cell lung cancer.

The V call is TRBV9, the J call TRBJ2-1; D ambiguous. The CDR3 contains 16 residues. Trimming stripped 2 bases from V and 2 bases from J, with 14 bases between. Germline-derived CDR1 and CDR2 are SGDLS and YYNGEE. The DNA for the CDR3 is TGTGCCAGCAGCGTGCTCTGGAACAGCGCCTACAATGAGCAGTTCTTC. Amino acid sequence: CASSVLWNSAYNEQFF.

The chain carries TRBV27 and TRBJ2-3, with TRBD2 as a possible D gene (5 bases). V lost 4 bases and J 1 base, leaving 9 bases between the germline ends. The CDR3 extends over 14 amino acids. Germline lookup yields CDR1 MNHEY and CDR2 SMNVEV (reference sequence). For the CDR3, the DNA is TGTGCCAGCAGTTGGCGGGTGGGCACAGATACGCAGTATTTT. Protein: CASSWRVGTDTQYF.

This clone was seen more than once but under ten times. V is TRBV4-3 and J is TRBJ2-7; TRBD1 matches at 9 bases. The CDR3 sequence is 16 residues long. The germline V gene has CDR1 LGHNA and CDR2 YSLEER. Trimming took 3 bases from V and 4 from J; bases not matched to a gene: 10. CDR3 in DNA: TGCGCCAGCAGCCATTCCTGGACAGGGGAGACATACGAGCAGTACTTC. Translating it yields CASSHSWTGETYEQYF.

V is TRBV4-1 and J is TRBJ2-7, with a possible D match to TRBD2 (6 bases). CDR3 size: 14 residues. Germline V gene sequence: CDR1 MGHRA, CDR2 YSYEKL. The germline V and J ends were trimmed by 2 bases and 3 bases, with 11 bases remaining between them. This chain's CDR3 is CASSQLLGGYEQYF. CDR3 nucleotides: TGCGCCAGCAGCCAACTTCTGGGGGGCTACGAGCAGTACTTC.

The V and J genes are TRBV7-2 and TRBJ1-5; TRBD1 matches at 9 bases. The germline CDR1 and CDR2 sequences are SGHTA and FQGNSA. Trimming at V came to 5 bases and at J to 7 bases, leaving 9 bases not matched to a gene. The CDR3 runs 15 residues. The CDR3 coding sequence is TGTGCCAGCAGCCCGCAACAGGGGGCCGCACAGCCCCAGCATTTT. This sequence encodes CASSPQQGAAQPQHF.

V gene TRBV21-1 combines with J gene TRBJ2-3; the tabulated D call, TRBD1, remains unverified against the DNA. TRBV21-1 is a pseudogene locus. This CDR3 has 16 amino acids. The CDR3, as DNA: TGTGCCAGCAGCACCAGACATGACCTCCTACCAGATACGCAGTATTTT. It encodes CASSTRHDLLPDTQYF.

The J gene is TRBJ1-4, the V gene TRBV5-1; perhaps TRBD1 as D (5 bases). The germline V gene has CDR1 SGHRS and CDR2 YFSETQ. V was shortened by 0 bases and J by 5 bases, with 11 bases between the two germline ends. CDR3 size: 15 residues. The CDR3 reads CASSLAGTSNEKLFF. CDR3 DNA: TGCGCCAGCAGCTTGGCCGGGACTTCGAATGAAAAACTGTTTTTT.

The rearrangement joins TRBV11-2 to TRBJ1-1; TRBD1 is a possible D gene (6 bases). The CDR3 totals 13 residues. CDR1 and CDR2 from the germline V gene are SGHAT and FQNNGV. The V end lost 5 bases, the J end lost 7 bases, and 14 bases lay between the germline ends. The CDR3 here is CASSQNRAGEAFF. The CDR3 DNA reads TGTGCCAGCAGCCAGAACAGGGCGGGTGAAGCTTTCTTT.

This chain uses TRBV6-5 with TRBJ2-7; 7 bases align to TRBD2. This CDR3 contains 15 residues. The V gene's germline CDR1 is MNHEY and CDR2 SVGAGI. V was pared by 5 bases and J by 2 bases, with 9 bases of the junction left unmatched. The CDR3 region is CASSKPGLSTYEQYF. Here the CDR3 DNA reads TGTGCCAGCAGTAAACCGGGACTATCGACCTACGAGCAGTACTTC.

V and J are TRBV29-1 and TRBJ1-2, with 11 bases fitting TRBD1. Germline V lookup: CDR1 SQVTM, CDR2 ANQGSEA. This CDR3 has 15 residues. V shed 6 bases, J shed 2 bases, and the junction held 8 bases outside the gene matches. The CDR3 nucleotides read TGCAGCGTCCGGACAGGGGGCGCCCTAAACTATGGCTACACCTTC. It translates to CSVRTGGALNYGYTF.

This chain links TRBV5-1 with TRBJ2-3, with TRBD2 matching over 13 bases. V was clipped by 3 bases and J by 3 bases; unmatched bases: 7. Germline V CDR1 and CDR2: SGHRS, YFSETQ. CDR3 length equals 17 residues. The CDR3 reads CASSSRTSGRRTDTQYF. CDR3 nucleotides: TGCGCCAGCAGCTCCCGGACTAGCGGGAGAAGGACAGATACGCAGTATTTT.

The chain recombines TRBV27 with TRBJ1-1, with no clear D. The CDR3 loop spans 17 amino acids. Deletions cut 3 bases from V and 0 bases from J, with 17 bases between. Germline V gene lookup returns CDR1 MNHEY and CDR2 SMNVEV (reference sequence). CDR3 bases: TGTGCCAGCAGTTTCGGGCGGATTGGAGATATGAACACTGAAGCTTTCTTT. Its translation is CASSFGRIGDMNTEAFF.

V gene TRBV30 combines with J gene TRBJ1-1; TRBD1 is a possible D gene (6 bases). Germline V gene lookup returns CDR1 GTSNPN and CDR2 SVGIG (reference sequence). Trimming pared 3 bases from V and 0 bases from J, leaving 17 bases between. CDR3 length: 16 amino acids. The CDR3 DNA reads as TGTGCCTGGAGCGGTGGAGAGACAGGCGTGAACACTGAAGCTTTCTTT. Its translation: CAWSGGETGVNTEAFF. Looking up the rest from reference TRBV30 and TRBJ1-1 gives the full variable domain: SQTIHQWPATLVQPVGSPLSLECTVEGTSNPNLYWYRQAAGRGLQLLFYSVGIGQISSEVPQNLSASRPQDRQFILSSKKLLLSDSGFYLCAWSGGETGVNTEAFFGQGTRLTVV.

The chain joins TRBV5-6 to TRBJ1-4; no clear D gene. Germline lookup yields CDR1 SGHDT and CDR2 YYEEEE. The length of the CDR3 is 17 residues. V lost 4 bases and J 0 bases, leaving 16 bases between the germline ends. CDR3 protein: CASSPHPSTTTNEKLFF. In DNA, the CDR3 is TGTGCCAGCAGCCCGCACCCCTCGACAACAACTAATGAAAAACTGTTTTTT.

This clone was recorded once. V usage is TRBV9 and J usage is TRBJ2-5, with D perhaps TRBD1 or TRBD2 (5 bases each). Germline CDR1 reads SGDLS; CDR2 reads YYNGEE. The V end lost 0 bases, the J end lost 1 base, and 13 bases lay between the germline ends. This CDR3 contains 16 residues. The CDR3: CASSVAIWDLQETQYF. The CDR3 coding sequence is TGTGCCAGCAGCGTAGCGATTTGGGACCTCCAAGAGACCCAGTACTTC.

The V gene is TRBV7-9, the J gene TRBJ2-3, with TRBD2 matching over 10 bases. Germline CDR1 SEHNR, CDR2 FQNEAQ (reference sequence). The CDR3 sequence is 14 residues long. V was pared by 5 bases and J by 6 bases, with 5 bases of the junction left unmatched. The DNA for the CDR3 is TGTGCCAGCAGCCCCCGGACTAGCGGCGATACGCAGTATTTT. Its translation: CASSPRTSGDTQYF.